Sequencing of this T cell receptor beta chain was carried out in a study of a mutant IDH1 vaccine in newly diagnosed glioma. Study-level background: Vaccination started 4-6 weeks after radiotherapy alone, or with temozolomide cycles. General study points: Pseudoprogression showed no apparent link to changes in top peripheral T cell clonotypes.

Time point reported: week 35, safety follow-up. Every single dose of the vaccine, 300 ug of mutant IDH1 20-mer peptide, came with topical imiquimod. The astrocytomas were IDH1-mutant, ATRX-negative, and WHO grade 3 or 4. Clones were sequenced by immunoSEQ multiplex PCR, and TCRdb holds only the in-frame ones, with some missing. This sample has 69,000 or so clones, with more than 75% found just once. Points on this clone: The antigen is not known.

The clonotype originates from a man younger than 40 with glioma. The source material was PBMCs, sampled from a glioma patient whose treatment included an IDH1 peptide vaccine.

CDR3 sequence (DNA): TGTGCCAGCAGCTACAAGGGCGAGCAGTACTTC. Encoded protein: CASSYKGEQYF. The V call is TRBV7-6, the J call TRBJ2-7; D uncertain. This CDR3 contains 11 residues. Trimming took 4 bases from V and 6 from J, leaving 7 bases between them. Germline V CDR1 and CDR2: SGHVS, FNYEAQ.